Below, 20 T cell receptor beta chains from the same sample are listed, as sequenced in a study of blood T cell repertoires in COVID-19. This table comes from immunoSEQ multiplex PCR, and its TCRdb copy is limited to in-frame clones, with some not included. The sample shows about 190,000 clones, approximately 86% of them seen only once. The sequenced sample consisted of peripheral blood. The receptors were gathered from a man in his forties with active or convalescent COVID-19.

The rearrangement links TRBV12-3 or TRBV12-4 to TRBJ2-1; TRBD2 is a possible D gene (5 bases). Trimming took off 7 bases at V and 10 bases at J, with 17 bases between the two ends. The CDR3 loop spans 13 amino acids. CDR3 loop: CASTKGGHWEQFF. Written as DNA, the CDR3 is TGTGCCAGCACCAAAGGCGGGCATTGGGAGCAGTTCTTC.

This clone was seen a few times. The chain couples TRBV2 to TRBJ1-2, with D unclear. The CDR3 loop spans 15 amino acids. Trimming removed 4 bases from V and 4 bases from J, with 16 bases in between. Germline CDR1 is SNHLY and CDR2 is FYNNEI. CDR3 sequence: CASSGLSGAGYGYTF. DNA for the CDR3: TGTGCCAGCAGTGGACTTTCCGGAGCCGGCTATGGCTACACCTTC. The entire variable domain, with the rest obtained from reference TRBV2 and TRBJ1-2, is as follows: EPEVTQTPSHQVTQMGQEVILRCVPISNHLYFYWYRQILGQKVEFLVSFYNNEISEKSEIFDDQFSVERPDGSNFTLKIRSTKLEDSAMYFCASSGLSGAGYGYTFGSGTRLTVV.

The V and J genes are TRBV19 and TRBJ1-5; weak D call: TRBD1 (5 bases). Trimming removed 5 bases at V and 5 bases at J, with 10 bases between. This CDR3 has 13 amino acids. Per the germline V gene, CDR1 is LNHDA and CDR2 is SQIVND (reference sequence). CDR3 residues: CASSGTLYQPQHF. CDR3 nucleotide sequence: TGTGCCAGTAGTGGGACTCTTTATCAGCCCCAGCATTTT.

This chain uses TRBV6-6 with TRBJ1-4, with 11 bases identical to TRBD1. Germline CDR1 MNHNY, CDR2 SVGAGI (reference sequence). V lost 6 bases to trimming and J lost 8 bases; unmatched junction nucleotides: 5. This CDR3 contains 14 residues. The CDR3 nucleotides read TGTGCCAGCAGGAGGGACAGGGGGAGAGAAAAACTGTTTTTT. Its protein product is CASRRDRGREKLFF.

The DNA of the CDR3 is TGTGCCAGCCGGGCGACAGGAGATAATAATTATGGCTACACCTTC. It encodes CASRATGDNNYGYTF. The J gene is TRBJ1-2, the V gene TRBV28; tentatively, D is TRBD1 (6 bases). CDR3 length: 15 amino acids. The germline V gene has CDR1 MDHEN and CDR2 SYDVKM. V was pared by 8 bases and J by 5 bases, with 21 bases between.

This chain uses TRBV4-2 with TRBJ1-4; D not certain. The germline gives CDR1 LGHNA, CDR2 YNFKEQ. This CDR3 contains 13 residues. The V end was cut by 6 bases, the J end by 2 bases, with 7 bases between. The CDR3 coding sequence is TGTGCCAGCAGGCAGTCTACTAATGAAAAACTGTTTTTT. It codes for CASRQSTNEKLFF.

V usage is TRBV15 and J usage is TRBJ2-5; 10 nucleotides line up with TRBD2. Germline V gives CDR1 LNHNV, CDR2 YYDKDF (reference sequence). The CDR3 totals 14 residues. Trimming at V came to 1 base and at J to 6 bases, leaving 2 bases not matched to a gene. CDR3 in DNA: TGTGCCACCAGCAGAGGGGGACTAGCGAAGACCCAGTACTTC. Its protein product is CATSRGGLAKTQYF.

This sequence joins TRBV3-1 (or the pseudogene TRBV3-2) and TRBJ2-5, with a possible D match to TRBD2 (6 bases). Between the trimmed V and J ends, which lost 0 bases and 2 bases, there was a span of 16 bases. The length of the CDR3 is 17 residues. CDR1 and CDR2 (germline): LGHDT, YNNKEL (reference sequence). This chain's CDR3 is CASSQDFGGEPQETQYF. The CDR3 coding sequence is TGTGCCAGCAGCCAAGATTTTGGCGGGGAACCTCAAGAGACCCAGTACTTC.

This clone was recorded once. This CDR3 is CASSPGQGMGETQYF. In nucleotides, the CDR3 is TGTGCCAGCTCACCCGGACAGGGAATGGGGGAGACCCAGTACTTC. The chain links TRBV18 to TRBJ2-5, with 8 bases that match TRBD1. Germline V gives CDR1 KGHSH, CDR2 LQKENI. Trimming removed 3 bases from V and 5 bases from J; junction bases left unmatched: 8. The CDR3 spans 15 residues.

The J gene is TRBJ1-5, the V gene TRBV19; the D gene is possibly TRBD1 (5 bases). Germline V lookup: CDR1 LNHDA, CDR2 SQIVND (reference sequence). This CDR3 is 14 amino acids long. V was shortened by 9 bases and J by 5 bases, with 17 bases between the two germline ends. In nucleotides, the CDR3 is TGTGCCAGCGATGGGCCTTTAGGGGATCAGCCCCAGCATTTT. It translates to CASDGPLGDQPQHF.

This sequence joins TRBV6-1 and TRBJ1-6; D is possibly TRBD1 (5 bases). Germline-derived CDR1 and CDR2 are MNHNS and SASEGT. Trimming shortened V by 8 bases and J by 7 bases, and 12 bases separated the two germline ends. The CDR3 contains 13 residues. The CDR3 coding sequence is TGTGCCAGCGGGGGGGGAGGGAATTCACCCCTCCACTTT. Translating it yields CASGGGGNSPLHF.

V is TRBV4-3 and J is TRBJ1-6; TRBD1 agrees at 10 bases. The CDR3 extends over 14 amino acids. Germline V gene lookup returns CDR1 LGHNA and CDR2 YSLEER. V was pared by 1 base and J by 13 bases, with 4 bases of the junction left unmatched. The CDR3 spells CASSQGQGALPLHF. The CDR3 DNA reads TGCGCCAGCAGCCAAGGACAGGGGGCCCTCCCCCTCCACTTT.

The rearrangement links TRBV6-1 to TRBJ2-7; D is unresolved. This CDR3 contains 14 residues. Per the germline V gene, CDR1 is MNHNS and CDR2 is SASEGT. Trimming removed 3 bases from V and 3 bases from J, with 12 bases in between. CDR3 DNA: TGTGCCAGCAGTGATCCCGGGTTGAACTACGAGCAGTACTTC. Residues: CASSDPGLNYEQYF.

V usage is TRBV5-1 and J usage is TRBJ2-1; 11 bases align to TRBD2. This CDR3 has 15 residues. CDR1 is SGHRS, CDR2 YFSETQ, per germline. Losses at the gene ends were 5 bases for V and 4 bases for J; bases not matched to a gene: 5. The CDR3 sequence is CASRLLAGAYNEQFF. In nucleotides, the CDR3 is TGCGCCAGCAGGTTACTAGCGGGGGCGTACAATGAGCAGTTCTTC.

The J gene is TRBJ1-1, the V gene TRBV14; D unclear. The CDR3 consists of 13 residues. V was cut by 0 bases and J by 2 bases, with 4 bases left in between. The germline gives CDR1 SGHDN, CDR2 FVKESK. The CDR3 is CASSQDQNTEAFF. The DNA for the CDR3 is TGTGCCAGCAGCCAAGATCAAAACACTGAAGCTTTCTTT.

This chain joins TRBV5-1 and TRBJ2-1, with a tentative D call TRBD2 (6 bases). CDR3 length: 15 amino acids. The germline V and J ends were trimmed by 0 bases and 8 bases, with 15 bases remaining between them. From germline, CDR1 is SGHRS and CDR2 YFSETQ. The CDR3 loop is CASSLEGTEVDEQFF. Here the CDR3 DNA reads TGCGCCAGCAGCTTGGAAGGGACTGAGGTCGATGAGCAGTTCTTC. The full variable domain, rest sourced from reference TRBV5-1 and TRBJ2-1, is KAGVTQTPRYLIKTRGQQVTLSCSPISGHRSVSWYQQTPGQGLQFLFEYFSETQRNKGNFPGRFSGRQFSNSRSEMNVSTLELGDSALYLCASSLEGTEVDEQFFGPGTRLTVL.

V gene TRBV9 combines with J gene TRBJ2-1; no reliable D call. The CDR3 sequence is 13 residues long. V lost 3 bases, J lost 7 bases, and 11 bases lay in between. CDR1 is SGDLS and CDR2 is YYNGEE in the germline V gene. CDR3 residues: CASSASFGNEQFF. In DNA form, the CDR3 reads TGTGCCAGCAGCGCCTCGTTCGGGAATGAGCAGTTCTTC.

The V and J genes are TRBV7-2 and TRBJ2-3; TRBD2 might be the D (6 bases). Germline V CDR1 and CDR2: SGHTA, FQGNSA. This CDR3 has 17 amino acids. The V gene lost 2 bases and the J gene lost 3 bases, with 18 bases spanning the gap. The CDR3 region is CASSLITSRLGTDTQYF. CDR3 nucleotides: TGTGCCAGCAGCTTAATTACTAGCAGATTGGGGACAGATACGCAGTATTTT.

The rearrangement joins TRBV29-1 to TRBJ2-2; 14 bases are shared with TRBD2. CDR3 size: 16 residues. Germline values: CDR1 SQVTM, CDR2 ANQGSEA. The V segment lost 6 bases and the J segment 1 base; nucleotides outside the gene matches: 4. CDR3 coding DNA: TGCAGCGTCACCGGGACTAGCGGGGGGAACACCGGGGAGCTGTTTTTT. This gives the protein CSVTGTSGGNTGELFF.

This clone turned up a few times. The chain employs TRBV14 and TRBJ1-6; a possible D gene is TRBD1 (6 bases). Germline V lookup: CDR1 SGHDN, CDR2 FVKESK. CDR3 length: 15 residues. The ends were cut back, 1 base at V and 10 bases at J, with 14 bases in the middle. The CDR3, as DNA: TGTGCCAGCAGCCAAGTGGGCAGGGGTGGCTCACCCCTCCACTTT. Its protein is CASSQVGRGGSPLHF.